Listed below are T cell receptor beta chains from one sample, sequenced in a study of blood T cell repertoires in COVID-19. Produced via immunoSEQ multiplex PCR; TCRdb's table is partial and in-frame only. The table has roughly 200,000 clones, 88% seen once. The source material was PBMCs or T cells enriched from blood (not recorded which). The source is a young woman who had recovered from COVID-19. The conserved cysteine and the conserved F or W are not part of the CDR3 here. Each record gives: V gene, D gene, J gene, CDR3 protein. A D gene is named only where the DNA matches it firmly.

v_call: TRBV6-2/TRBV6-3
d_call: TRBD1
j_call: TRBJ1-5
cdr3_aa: ASSYGQGARAGDQPQH

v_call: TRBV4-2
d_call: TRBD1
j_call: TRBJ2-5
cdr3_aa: ASSQEGGQTQETQY

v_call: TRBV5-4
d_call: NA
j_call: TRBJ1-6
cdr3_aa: ASSLASGNSPLH

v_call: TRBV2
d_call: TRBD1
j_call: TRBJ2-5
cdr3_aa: ASTRTGETQY

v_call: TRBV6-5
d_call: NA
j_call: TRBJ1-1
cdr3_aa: ASKLDRSNTEAF

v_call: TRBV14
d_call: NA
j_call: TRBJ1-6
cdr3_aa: ASSQERGSPLH

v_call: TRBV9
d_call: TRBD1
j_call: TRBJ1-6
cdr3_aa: ASSARDSSPLH

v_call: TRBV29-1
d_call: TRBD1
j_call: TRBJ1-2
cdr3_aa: SVGQGYGYT

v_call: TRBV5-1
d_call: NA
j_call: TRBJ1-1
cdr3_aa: ASSLGGALNTEAF

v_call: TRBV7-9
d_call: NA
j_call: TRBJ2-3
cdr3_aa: ASNAAGQSTDTQY

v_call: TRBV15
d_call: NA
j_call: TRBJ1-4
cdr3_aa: ATQDSPGHEKLF

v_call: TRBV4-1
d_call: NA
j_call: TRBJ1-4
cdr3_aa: ASSQERGIGEKLF

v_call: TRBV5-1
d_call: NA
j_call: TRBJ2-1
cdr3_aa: ASSSTNEQF

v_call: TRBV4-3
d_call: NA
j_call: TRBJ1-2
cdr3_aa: ASSQERGTANYGYT

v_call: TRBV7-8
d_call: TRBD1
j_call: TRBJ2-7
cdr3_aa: ASSRGDSSHSYEQY

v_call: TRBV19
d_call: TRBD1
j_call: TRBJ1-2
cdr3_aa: ASSIPGTGVFYGYT

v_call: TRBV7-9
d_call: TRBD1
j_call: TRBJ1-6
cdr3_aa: ASSSAGTDNSPLH

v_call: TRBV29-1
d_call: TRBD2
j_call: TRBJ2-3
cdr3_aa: SVAYIGGNPGLAGGPRTDTQY

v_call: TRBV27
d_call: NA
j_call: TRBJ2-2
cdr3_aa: ASSLGGPGELF

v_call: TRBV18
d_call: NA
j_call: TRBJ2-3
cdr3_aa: ASSPIGGSTDTQY

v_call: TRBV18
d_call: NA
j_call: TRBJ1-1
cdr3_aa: ASSPVGGDTEAF

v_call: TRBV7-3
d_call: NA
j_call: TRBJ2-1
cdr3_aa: ASSLNGRGLYNEQF

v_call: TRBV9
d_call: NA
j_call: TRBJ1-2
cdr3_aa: ASSVGIGVGYGYT

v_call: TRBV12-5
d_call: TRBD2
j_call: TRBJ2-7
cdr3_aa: ASGLVVAGGTIGEQY

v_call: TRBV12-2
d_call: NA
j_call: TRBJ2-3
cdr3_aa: ASRLEPAGVTDTQY

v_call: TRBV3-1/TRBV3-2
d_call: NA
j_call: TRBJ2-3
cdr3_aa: ASSQSFARGETSSTDTQY

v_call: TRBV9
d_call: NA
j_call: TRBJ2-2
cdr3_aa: ASSVAIGGTGELF

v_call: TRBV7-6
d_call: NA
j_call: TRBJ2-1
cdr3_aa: ASSPVPYNEQF

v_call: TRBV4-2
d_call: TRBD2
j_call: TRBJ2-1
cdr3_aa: ASSQGPAGGPNEQF

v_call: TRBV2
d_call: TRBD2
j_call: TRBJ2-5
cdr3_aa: ASREAGQYQETQY

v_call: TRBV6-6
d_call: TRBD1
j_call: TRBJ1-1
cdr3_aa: ASTTPRGPTWEAF

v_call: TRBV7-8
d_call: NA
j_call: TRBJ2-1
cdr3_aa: ASRKDYLSGSYNEQF

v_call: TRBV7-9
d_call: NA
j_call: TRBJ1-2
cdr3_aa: ASSLGDHPRDYGYT

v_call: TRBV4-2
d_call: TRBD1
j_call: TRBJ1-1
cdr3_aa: ASSQDHRGTEAF

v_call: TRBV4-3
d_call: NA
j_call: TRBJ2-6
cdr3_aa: ASSQAFSSGANVLT

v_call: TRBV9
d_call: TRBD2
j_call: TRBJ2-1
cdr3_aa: ASSQRSGGAYEQF

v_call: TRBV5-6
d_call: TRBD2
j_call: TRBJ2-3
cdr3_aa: ASSLLAGGTDTQY

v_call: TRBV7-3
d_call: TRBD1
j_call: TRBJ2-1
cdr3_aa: ASSYGGQGQF

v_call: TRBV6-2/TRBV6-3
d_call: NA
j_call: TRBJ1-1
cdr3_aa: ASSYNRGTEAF

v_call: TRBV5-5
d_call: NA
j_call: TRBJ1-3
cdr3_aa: ASSLDQAGNTIY

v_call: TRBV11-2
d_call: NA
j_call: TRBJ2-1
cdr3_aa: ASSSRDSYNEQF

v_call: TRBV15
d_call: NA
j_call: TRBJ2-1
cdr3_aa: ATSSQYGWEEQF

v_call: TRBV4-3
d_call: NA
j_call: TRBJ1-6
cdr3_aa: ASSQARVGSPLH

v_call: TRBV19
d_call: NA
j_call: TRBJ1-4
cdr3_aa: ASSNLRQLATTNEKLF

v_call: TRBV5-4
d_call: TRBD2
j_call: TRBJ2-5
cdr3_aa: ASSIGLAGGETQY

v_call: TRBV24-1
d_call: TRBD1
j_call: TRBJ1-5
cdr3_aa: APGGNQPQH

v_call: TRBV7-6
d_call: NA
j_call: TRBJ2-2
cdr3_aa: ASSPLTGNTGELF

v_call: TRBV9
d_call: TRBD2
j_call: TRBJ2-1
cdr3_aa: ASSVAAGVYNEQF

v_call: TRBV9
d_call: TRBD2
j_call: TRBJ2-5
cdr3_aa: ASSATSAVETQY

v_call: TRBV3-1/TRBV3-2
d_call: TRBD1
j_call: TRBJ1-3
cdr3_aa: ASSQGAGQGVRSGNTIY